Presented here are 30 T cell receptor beta chains from one specimen sequenced in a study of blood T cell repertoires in COVID-19. Sequencing was performed with immunoSEQ multiplex PCR; in TCRdb, only in-frame clones are kept and a portion is missing. The sample lists some 190,000 clones; approximately 80% were seen once. The sample taken for sequencing was peripheral blood. These receptors were taken from a woman aged 80 or over with COVID-19, enrolled during active disease.

The chain uses TRBV19 and TRBJ2-7; D possibly corresponds to TRBD1 (7 bases). V was clipped by 1 base and J by 4 bases, with 17 bases between them. The CDR3 is made up of 16 amino acids. In germline, CDR1 is LNHDA, CDR2 SQIVND (reference sequence). The CDR3 DNA reads TGTGCCAGTAGTATAGGCCCAGACAGGGCGGGATACGAGCAGTACTTC. Amino acids: CASSIGPDRAGYEQYF.

The CDR3 DNA is TGTGCCAGCAGTCCCGCGGGTGGGGTGAATAACTATGGCTACACCTTC. It translates to CASSPAGGVNNYGYTF. This chain joins TRBV28 and TRBJ1-2; D gene unclear. The germline V gene has CDR1 MDHEN and CDR2 SYDVKM. CDR3 length: 16 amino acids. Deletions cut 5 bases from V and 1 base from J, with 17 bases between.

This clone appeared once. The V and J genes are TRBV7-9 and TRBJ1-1; D not resolved. In germline, CDR1 is SEHNR, CDR2 FQNEAQ (reference sequence). The CDR3 loop spans 14 amino acids. V lost 4 bases, J lost 4 bases, and 13 bases lay in between. The CDR3 is CASSSSRVTTEAFF. CDR3 bases: TGTGCCAGCAGCTCGTCGCGGGTGACCACTGAAGCTTTCTTT.

CDR3 sequence: CATSDSRRVRETQYF. In DNA form, the CDR3 reads TGTGCCACCAGTGATAGTAGGAGGGTTCGAGAGACCCAGTACTTC. V and J are TRBV24-1 and TRBJ2-5, with D possibly TRBD2 on 6 matching bases. Germline CDR1 KGHDR, CDR2 SFDVKD. This CDR3 has 15 amino acids. The V and J ends lost 3 bases and 4 bases respectively, with 14 bases between them.

The rearrangement joins TRBV6-5 to TRBJ1-2; D call uncertain. CDR3 length equals 14 residues. The V and J ends lost 5 bases and 0 bases respectively, with 10 bases between them. Germline V gene lookup returns CDR1 MNHEY and CDR2 SVGAGI. The CDR3 bases are TGTGCCAGCAGTCCTACGGGTACTAACTATGGCTACACCTTC. Its protein product is CASSPTGTNYGYTF.

In this sample, this clone turned up once. The V and J genes are TRBV10-1 and TRBJ2-1, with TRBD2 matching 8 bases. Germline V gene data show CDR1 as WNHNN and CDR2 as SYGVQD (reference sequence). The CDR3 is 15 amino acids. V lost 3 bases and J lost 4; bases outside the gene matches: 5. CDR3 loop: CASSDPGGGYNEQFF. In nucleotides, the CDR3 is TGCGCCAGCAGTGACCCGGGGGGGGGATACAATGAGCAGTTCTTC.

The chain carries TRBV28 and TRBJ2-7; a possible D gene is TRBD1 (6 bases). The CDR3 loop spans 14 amino acids. Germline CDR1 and CDR2: MDHEN and SYDVKM. V gave up 4 bases and J gave up 5 bases, with 15 bases separating them. CDR3 in amino acids: CASSSAGVGHEQYF. The CDR3 nucleotides are TGTGCCAGCAGTTCTGCAGGGGTGGGCCACGAGCAGTACTTC.

This clone was observed once. This chain uses TRBV2 with TRBJ2-7, with 7 bases identical to TRBD1. J gave up 3 bases and V 8 bases, and 7 bases lay outside the gene matches. The CDR3 is 13 residues long. The germline CDR1 and CDR2 sequences are SNHLY and FYNNEI. This CDR3 is CASGETGLYEQYF. Written as DNA, the CDR3 is TGTGCCAGCGGGGAGACAGGGCTCTACGAGCAGTACTTC.

This clone was counted only a few times. The junction differs from germline at one of its ends, possibly a read error. The V and J genes are TRBV19 and TRBJ1-5; D remains unclear. CDR3 length: 15 residues. In germline, CDR1 is LNHDA, CDR2 SQIVND (reference sequence). The CDR3 sequence: CASSIGVPSDQPQHF. The CDR3 DNA reads TGTGCCAGTAGTATTGGGGTCCCTAGCGATCAGCCCCAGCATTTT. The complete variable domain, with remaining parts taken from reference TRBV19 and TRBJ1-5, reads DGGITQSPKYLFRKEGQNVTLSCEQNLNHDAMYWYRQDPGQGLRLIYYSQIVNDFQKGDIAEGYSVSREKKESFPLTVTSAQKNPTAFYLCASSIGVPSDQPQHFGDGTRLSIL.

The chain couples TRBV28 to TRBJ1-5; D is possibly TRBD1 (5 bases). Germline lookup yields CDR1 MDHEN and CDR2 SYDVKM. The V end lost 7 bases, the J end lost 8 bases, and 18 bases lay between the germline ends. CDR3 length equals 14 residues. The CDR3, as DNA: TGTGCCAGCACGGAGGGCCTCGGGGACGAGCCCCAGCATTTT. Amino acids: CASTEGLGDEPQHF.

The chain has TRBV11-2 and TRBJ2-7; possible D gene TRBD1, 5 bases. V was clipped by 8 bases and J by 6 bases, with 20 bases between them. CDR3 length: 14 residues. From germline, CDR1 is SGHAT and CDR2 FQNNGV. CDR3 sequence reads: CASGSGIYVFEQYF. CDR3 bases: TGTGCCAGCGGATCAGGGATATACGTGTTCGAGCAGTACTTC.

V is TRBV19 and J is TRBJ2-7, with D perhaps TRBD1 (7 bases). The CDR3 loop spans 15 amino acids. The V end was cut by 3 bases, the J end by 5 bases, with 17 bases between. Germline CDR1 and CDR2: LNHDA and SQIVND (reference sequence). The CDR3 region is CASSMSGGGGNEQYF. Written as DNA, the CDR3 is TGTGCCAGTAGTATGAGCGGAGGGGGCGGGAACGAGCAGTACTTC.

The rearrangement joins TRBV18 to TRBJ2-7, with 13 nucleotides matching TRBD2. With V trimmed by 4 bases and J by 3 bases, 3 bases remained unmatched. Germline V CDR1 and CDR2: KGHSH, LQKENI. The CDR3 covers 15 residues. The chain's CDR3 is CASSRGLAGDYEQYF. CDR3 sequence (DNA): TGTGCCAGCTCACGCGGACTAGCGGGGGACTACGAGCAGTACTTC.

The chain has TRBV7-3 and TRBJ2-3; TRBD2 agrees at 8 bases. Trimming removed 0 bases from V and 1 base from J; junction bases left unmatched: 0. Per the germline V gene, CDR1 is SGHTA and CDR2 is FQGTGA. The CDR3 has 15 residues. The CDR3 is CASSLTSGGTDTQYF. The CDR3 region has the DNA TGTGCCAGCAGCTTAACTAGCGGGGGCACAGATACGCAGTATTTT.

The genes are TRBV6-5 and TRBJ1-1; the D gene is possibly TRBD1 (5 bases). Germline V gives CDR1 MNHEY, CDR2 SVGAGI. Trimming took off 2 bases at V and 5 bases at J, with 15 bases between the two ends. The CDR3 is 15 residues long. For the CDR3, the DNA is TGTGCCAGCAGTTACGAAGGACGGGGGAGGACTGAAGCTTTCTTT. Translation: CASSYEGRGRTEAFF.

The rearrangement joins TRBV6-6 to TRBJ2-3; D may be TRBD2 (5 bases). Germline V gene lookup returns CDR1 MNHNY and CDR2 SVGAGI (reference sequence). V was clipped by 2 bases and J by 1 base, with 10 bases between them. This CDR3 region has 15 residues. CDR3: CASSYRNGGTDTQYF. CDR3 DNA sequence: TGTGCCAGCAGTTACCGCAACGGGGGCACAGATACGCAGTATTTT.

The chain links TRBV18 to TRBJ1-2; 7 bases agree with TRBD1. CDR1 KGHSH and CDR2 LQKENI come from the germline V gene. The length of the CDR3 is 16 residues. The ends lost 0 bases at V and 8 bases at J; junction bases unmatched: 12. This chain's CDR3 is CASSPPERGPIGGYTF. CDR3 coding DNA: TGTGCCAGCTCACCACCGGAAAGGGGGCCAATTGGGGGCTACACCTTC.

This sequence joins TRBV6-5 and TRBJ2-2; D is uncertain. The germline V and J ends were trimmed by 5 bases and 4 bases, with 11 bases remaining between them. The CDR3 loop spans 14 amino acids. Germline V gives CDR1 MNHEY, CDR2 SVGAGI. The CDR3 loop is CASSREAITGELFF. The CDR3 nucleotides read TGTGCCAGCAGTCGAGAGGCTATCACCGGGGAGCTGTTTTTT.

This sequence joins TRBV5-1 and TRBJ2-7, with 9 bases aligning to TRBD2. V lost 4 bases and J lost 3; bases outside the gene matches: 8. CDR1 is SGHRS, CDR2 YFSETQ, per germline. CDR3 length: 15 amino acids. CDR3 loop: CASSERLAEIYEQYF. DNA for the CDR3: TGCGCCAGCAGCGAACGACTAGCGGAGATCTACGAGCAGTACTTC.

The chain uses TRBV5-4 and TRBJ2-2, with D possibly being TRBD1 (6 bases). This CDR3 is 15 amino acids long. The V end was cut by 3 bases, the J end by 4 bases, with 13 bases between. CDR1 SGHNT and CDR2 YYREEE come from the germline V gene (reference sequence). The CDR3 DNA sequence: TGTGCCAGCAGCTCCCTGGACAGTTCCACCGGGGAGCTGTTTTTT. Encoded protein: CASSSLDSSTGELFF.

The chain joins TRBV5-6 to TRBJ2-2, with D maybe TRBD1 (6 bases). The CDR3 is 14 amino acids. Germline assignment: CDR1 SGHDT and CDR2 YYEEEE. Trimming cost V 5 bases and J 9 bases, with 17 bases left between them. CDR3 region: CASSPSARGRELFF. CDR3 in DNA: TGTGCCAGCAGTCCGAGCGCCAGGGGTCGGGAGCTGTTTTTT.

J is TRBJ1-1 and V is TRBV16, with D possibly being TRBD1 (5 bases). The CDR3 is 15 residues long. Trimming took 1 base from V and 5 from J, leaving 14 bases between them. CDR1 and CDR2 (germline): KGHSY, FQNENV. The CDR3 region is CASSQWESGRTEAFF. The CDR3 nucleotides read TGTGCCAGCAGCCAATGGGAATCAGGGCGGACTGAAGCTTTCTTT.

This chain connects TRBV5-5 to TRBJ1-2; perhaps TRBD1 as D (6 bases). The germline gives CDR1 SGHKS, CDR2 YYEKEE (reference sequence). The V end lost 0 bases, the J end lost 0 bases, and 9 bases lay between the germline ends. This CDR3 region has 15 residues. CDR3 protein: CASSLAGQTNYGYTF. The CDR3 DNA reads as TGTGCCAGCAGCTTGGCAGGACAGACTAACTATGGCTACACCTTC. The full variable domain, completed using reference TRBV5-5 and TRBJ1-2, is DAGVTQSPTHLIKTRGQQVTLRCSPISGHKSVSWYQQVLGQGPQFIFQYYEKEERGRGNFPDRFSARQFPNYSSELNVNALLLGDSALYLCASSLAGQTNYGYTFGSGTRLTVV.

This chain connects TRBV5-1 to TRBJ1-6; 7 bases agree with TRBD1. V lost 6 bases, J lost 7 bases, and 7 bases stayed unmatched. This CDR3 comprises 14 residues. Germline V gene data show CDR1 as SGHRS and CDR2 as YFSETQ. CDR3 sequence (DNA): TGCGCCAGCAACAAAGGGGGCGCGAATTCACCCCTCCACTTT. Amino acid sequence: CASNKGGANSPLHF.

The chain employs TRBV9 and TRBJ1-4, with 7 bases that match TRBD1. Per germline, CDR1 SGDLS and CDR2 YYNGEE. This CDR3 comprises 14 residues. The ends lost 4 bases at V and 3 bases at J; junction bases unmatched: 3. In DNA form, the CDR3 reads TGTGCCAGCAGCCAGGGACAGTCTAATGAAAAACTGTTTTTT. Translating gives CASSQGQSNEKLFF.

The chain couples TRBV3-1 (or the pseudogene TRBV3-2) to TRBJ1-2, with D possibly matching TRBD1 (6 bases). V was trimmed by 6 bases and J by 5 bases, leaving 19 bases between them. Germline CDR1 is LGHDT and CDR2 is YNNKEL (reference sequence). This CDR3 is 15 amino acids long. The CDR3 DNA reads TGTGCCAGCAGTCCCGGGAGGGGGGTTGGTTATGGCTACACCTTC. It yields the protein CASSPGRGVGYGYTF.

CDR3 sequence: CASSLNRGNTEAFF. The DNA for the CDR3 is TGTGCCAGCAGTCTCAACAGGGGAAACACTGAAGCTTTCTTT. This sequence joins TRBV6-5 and TRBJ1-1; 7 bases fit TRBD1. CDR1 and CDR2 from the germline V gene are MNHEY and SVGAGI. The J segment lost 2 bases and the V segment lost 5 bases, leaving 5 bases of the junction unmatched. The CDR3 totals 14 residues.

The V and J genes are TRBV3-1 (or the pseudogene TRBV3-2) and TRBJ1-4; D perhaps matches TRBD1 (5 bases). Between the trimmed V and J ends, which lost 7 bases and 8 bases, there was a span of 23 bases. The CDR3 covers 16 residues. The germline gives CDR1 LGHDT, CDR2 YNNKEL (reference sequence). In nucleotides, the CDR3 is TGTGCCAGCACCCCCGGGGGAGTGAAGGCCCCCGAAAAACTGTTTTTT. Its protein is CASTPGGVKAPEKLFF.

The gene calls are TRBV5-4 and TRBJ2-5; weak D call: TRBD1 (6 bases). This CDR3 comprises 13 residues. The V end lost 4 bases, the J end lost 3 bases, and 10 bases lay between the germline ends. Per germline, CDR1 SGHNT and CDR2 YYREEE (reference sequence). CDR3 in DNA: TGTGCCAGCAGCATCGGGACAAAAGAGACCCAGTACTTC. It is translated as CASSIGTKETQYF.

In DNA, the CDR3 is TGTGCCAGCAGCTTAGATCTCCAGGGGGGAAACACCATATATTTT. This encodes CASSLDLQGGNTIYF. The chain combines TRBV11-2 with TRBJ1-3; D possibly corresponds to TRBD1 (6 bases). Germline loops: CDR1 SGHAT, CDR2 FQNNGV. V was trimmed by 0 bases and J by 4 bases, leaving 10 bases between them. The CDR3 length is 15 residues.